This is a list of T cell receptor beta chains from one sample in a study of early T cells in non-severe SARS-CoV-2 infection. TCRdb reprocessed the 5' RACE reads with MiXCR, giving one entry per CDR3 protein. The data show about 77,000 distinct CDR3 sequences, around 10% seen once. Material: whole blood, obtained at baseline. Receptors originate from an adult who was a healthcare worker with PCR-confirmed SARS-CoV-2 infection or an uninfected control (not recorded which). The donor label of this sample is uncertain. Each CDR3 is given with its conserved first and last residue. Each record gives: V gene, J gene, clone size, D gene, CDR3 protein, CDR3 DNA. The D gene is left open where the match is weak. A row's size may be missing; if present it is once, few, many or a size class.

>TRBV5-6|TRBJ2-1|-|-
CASSLGTASTPKSIF
TGTGCCAGCAGCTTGGGGACTGCTTCCACCCCTAAGAGCATCTTC
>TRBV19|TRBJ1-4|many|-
CASSMGAAGINEKLFF
TGTGCCAGTAGTATGGGCGCGGCGGGGATTAATGAAAAACTGTTTTTT
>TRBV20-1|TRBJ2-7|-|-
CSASDIYEQYF
TGCAGTGCTAGCGACATTTACGAGCAGTACTTC
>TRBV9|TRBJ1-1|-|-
CASSATVMNTEAFF
TGTGCCAGCAGCGCTACAGTGATGAACACTGAAGCTTTCTTT
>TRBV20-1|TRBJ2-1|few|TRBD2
CSAPGGEGFLYNEQFF
TGCAGTGCCCCAGGTGGGGAGGGTTTTCTGTACAATGAGCAGTTCTTC
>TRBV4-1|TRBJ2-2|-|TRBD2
CASSQSGTSGNTGELFF
TGCGCCAGCAGCCAGAGCGGGACTAGCGGAAACACCGGGGAGCTGTTTTTT
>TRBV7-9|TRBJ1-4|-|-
CASSLLVRAENEKLFF
TGTGCCAGCAGCTTACTGGTCAGGGCAGAAAATGAAAAACTGTTTTTT
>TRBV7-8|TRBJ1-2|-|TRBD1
CASSFGTVDGYTF
TGTGCCAGCAGCTTTGGGACAGTGGATGGCTACACCTTC
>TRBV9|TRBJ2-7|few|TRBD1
CASSPQGDEQYF
TGTGCCAGCAGCCCCCAGGGGGACGAGCAGTACTTC
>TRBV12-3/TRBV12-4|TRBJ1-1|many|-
CAGRGRSNTEAFF
TGTGCGGGTCGGGGGCGATCGAACACTGAAGCTTTCTTT
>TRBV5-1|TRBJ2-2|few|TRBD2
CASSLPLAEPYTGELFF
TGCGCCAGCAGCTTGCCCCTAGCGGAACCGTACACCGGGGAGCTGTTTTTT
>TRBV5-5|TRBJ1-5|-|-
CASSLGRANQPQHF
TGTGCCAGCAGCTTGGGTAGGGCGAATCAGCCCCAGCATTTT
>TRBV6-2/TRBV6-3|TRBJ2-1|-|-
CASSYLLARQFF
TGTGCCAGCAGTTACCTTCTAGCTCGGCAGTTCTTC
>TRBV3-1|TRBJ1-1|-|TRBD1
CASSQDQGETEAFF
TGTGCCAGCAGCCAAGACCAGGGGGAAACTGAAGCTTTCTTT
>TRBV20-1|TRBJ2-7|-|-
CSARTGPYYEQYF
TGCAGTGCTAGAACAGGTCCATACTACGAGCAGTACTTC
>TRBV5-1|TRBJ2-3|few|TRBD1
CASSAGTGGTDTQYF
TGCGCCAGCAGCGCTGGGACAGGGGGTACAGATACGCAGTATTTT
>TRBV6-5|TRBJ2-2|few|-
CASSYSQGSGELFF
TGTGCCAGCAGTTACTCCCAGGGGTCCGGGGAGCTGTTTTTT
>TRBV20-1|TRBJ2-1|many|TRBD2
CSARSSGDYNEQFF
TGCAGTGCTAGATCTAGCGGGGACTACAATGAGCAGTTCTTC
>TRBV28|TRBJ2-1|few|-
CASSSSVDEQFF
TGTGCCAGCAGTTCTAGCGTCGATGAGCAGTTCTTC
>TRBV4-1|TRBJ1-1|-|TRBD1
CASSQTGAVTEAFF
TGCGCCAGCAGCCAGACAGGGGCGGTCACTGAAGCTTTCTTT
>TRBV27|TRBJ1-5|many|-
CASSPGVSNQPQHF
TGTGCCAGCAGTCCAGGGGTGAGCAATCAGCCCCAGCATTTT
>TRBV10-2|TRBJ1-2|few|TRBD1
CASGDSLDDGYTF
TGCGCCAGCGGGGACAGCTTAGATGATGGCTACACCTTC
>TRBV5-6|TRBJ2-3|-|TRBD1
CASSLTGVADTQYF
TGTGCCAGCAGCCTGACAGGGGTAGCAGATACGCAGTATTTT
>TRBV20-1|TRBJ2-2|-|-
CSVRGANTGELFF
TGCAGTGTGCGGGGAGCGAACACCGGGGAGCTGTTTTTT
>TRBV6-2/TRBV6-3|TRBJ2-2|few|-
CASSRTGNTGELFF
TGTGCCAGCAGCCGAACAGGGAACACCGGGGAGCTGTTTTTT
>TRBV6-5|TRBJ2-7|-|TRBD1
CASSLTGTGFYEQYF
TGTGCCAGCAGCCTCACCGGGACAGGGTTCTACGAGCAGTACTTC
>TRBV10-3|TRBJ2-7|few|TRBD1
CAIRGQSAEQYF
TGTGCCATCAGGGGACAGTCCGCCGAGCAGTACTTC
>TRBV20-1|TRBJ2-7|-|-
CSAKIGGNYEQYF
TGCAGTGCTAAGATTGGCGGGAACTACGAGCAGTACTTC